A single sample is the source of the 3 T cell receptor beta chains below, sequenced in a study of T cell repertoires in cytomegalovirus infection. A single record per CDR3 protein comes from TCRdb applying MiXCR to the reads. The profile shows hundreds of thousands of distinct CDR3 sequences, about 24% of them singletons. The sequencing input was CD8+ T cells from PBMCs. The receptors here all came from a human donor in good health (CMV status not recorded). Some clones in this sample may be carry-over from other donors' samples.

V and J are TRBV5-1 and TRBJ2-2; 7 nucleotides align to TRBD1. Germline V CDR1 and CDR2: SGHRS, YFSETQ. This CDR3 contains 14 residues. Germline trimming cut 4 bases from V and 6 bases from J; bases unmatched to any gene: 6. DNA of the CDR3: TGCGCCAGCAGCCTGTGGGGACAGTCCGGGGAGCTGTTTTTT. This codes for CASSLWGQSGELFF.

The rearrangement joins TRBV7-6 to TRBJ1-2; a possible D gene is TRBD1 (5 bases). Trimming removed 5 bases at V and 8 bases at J, with 18 bases between. Germline assignment: CDR1 SGHVS and CDR2 FNYEAQ. CDR3 size: 14 residues. For the CDR3, the DNA is TGTGCCAGCAGCCCAGGGCGATTTTTGGGCGGCTACACCTTC. It is translated as CASSPGRFLGGYTF. Complete variable domain (other parts from reference TRBV7-6 and TRBJ1-2): GAGVSQSPRYKVTKRGQDVALRCDPISGHVSLYWYRQALGQGPEFLTYFNYEAQQDKSGLPNDRFSAERPEGSISTLTIQRTEQRDSAMYRCASSPGRFLGGYTFGSGTRLTVV.

This clonotype was seen many times. This chain joins TRBV7-9 and TRBJ1-5; D unclear. The CDR3 extends over 14 amino acids. Germline V gene lookup returns CDR1 SEHNR and CDR2 FQNEAQ (reference sequence). With 2 bases removed from V and 4 bases from J, the gap between germline ends came to 9 bases. As DNA, the CDR3 is TGTGCCAGCAGCTTATCACAATCTAATCAGCCCCAGCATTTT. The encoded protein is CASSLSQSNQPQHF.